These 12 T cell receptor beta chains came from one sample sequenced in a study of blood T cell repertoires in COVID-19. Clones were read by immunoSEQ multiplex PCR, and TCRdb kept only the in-frame ones, dropping some. The sample lists hundreds of thousands of clones, roughly nine tenths occurring once. The sequenced material came from PBMCs or T cells enriched from blood (not recorded which). These receptors all come from a man aged 30 to 39 who had recovered from COVID-19.

The chain carries TRBV27 and TRBJ2-2; TRBD2 agrees at 8 bases. This CDR3 spans 15 amino acids. The ends lost 4 bases at V and 3 bases at J; junction bases unmatched: 4. Germline lookup yields CDR1 MNHEY and CDR2 SMNVEV (reference sequence). CDR3 loop: CASSSRLAYTGELFF. The CDR3 region has the DNA TGTGCCAGCAGTTCACGACTAGCGTACACCGGGGAGCTGTTTTTT.

This chain joins TRBV5-5 and TRBJ2-2, with D possibly TRBD2 on 6 matching bases. CDR1 is SGHKS and CDR2 is YYEKEE in the germline V gene (reference sequence). V was cut by 0 bases and J by 0 bases, with 9 bases left in between. The CDR3 has 16 residues. The CDR3 sequence: CASSLGGGANTGELFF. CDR3 in DNA: TGTGCCAGCAGCTTGGGCGGCGGGGCGAACACCGGGGAGCTGTTTTTT. The whole variable domain, filled in from reference TRBV5-5 and TRBJ2-2, reads DAGVTQSPTHLIKTRGQQVTLRCSPISGHKSVSWYQQVLGQGPQFIFQYYEKEERGRGNFPDRFSARQFPNYSSELNVNALLLGDSALYLCASSLGGGANTGELFFGEGSRLTVL.

The CDR3 coding sequence is TGTGCCAGCAGTTCCGGGACTAGCGACTACAATGAGCAGTTCTTC. This encodes CASSSGTSDYNEQFF. The chain couples TRBV28 to TRBJ2-1; 10 bases map to TRBD2. V trimming: 4 bases; J trimming: 3 bases; junction bases outside the gene matches: 3. Germline CDR1 reads MDHEN; CDR2 reads SYDVKM. This CDR3 contains 15 residues.

The chain links TRBV7-3 to TRBJ2-1; maybe TRBD2 (6 bases). The ends were cut back, 2 bases at V and 4 bases at J, with 9 bases in the middle. Germline V gives CDR1 SGHTA, CDR2 FQGTGA. This CDR3 has 14 residues. CDR3 loop: CASSLAGPYNEQFF. The CDR3 DNA sequence: TGTGCCAGCAGCTTAGCGGGACCTTACAATGAGCAGTTCTTC.

V gene TRBV10-3 combines with J gene TRBJ2-1; 7 nucleotides align to TRBD2. The germline CDR1 and CDR2 sequences are ENHRY and SYGVKD. Trimming removed 2 bases from V and 7 bases from J; junction bases left unmatched: 8. This CDR3 is built from 15 residues. The DNA of the CDR3 is TGTGCCATCAGTGAGAATGTTGGTAGCGGGAATGAGCAGTTCTTC. It yields the protein CAISENVGSGNEQFF.

J is TRBJ1-2 and V is TRBV5-1; possibly TRBD1 for D (6 bases). CDR1 SGHRS and CDR2 YFSETQ come from the germline V gene. The CDR3 has 15 residues. V lost 2 bases to trimming and J lost 0 bases, with 11 bases between them. The CDR3 nucleotides read TGCGCCAGCAGCTTCGGACAGCACTCTAACTATGGCTACACCTTC. This gives the protein CASSFGQHSNYGYTF. The variable domain in full, completed from reference TRBV5-1 and TRBJ1-2, reads KAGVTQTPRYLIKTRGQQVTLSCSPISGHRSVSWYQQTPGQGLQFLFEYFSETQRNKGNFPGRFSGRQFSNSRSEMNVSTLELGDSALYLCASSFGQHSNYGYTFGSGTRLTVV.

For the CDR3, the DNA is TGTGCCAGCAGTTTCCGCGGAGGTGGAACCTATGGCTACACCTTC. Amino acids: CASSFRGGGTYGYTF. The chain recombines TRBV28 with TRBJ1-2; D call uncertain. Germline CDR1 MDHEN, CDR2 SYDVKM. The CDR3 length is 15 residues. V was trimmed by 3 bases and J by 4 bases, leaving 15 bases between them.

The V and J genes are TRBV30 and TRBJ2-3; TRBD2 is a possible D gene (6 bases). Germline V gene sequence: CDR1 GTSNPN, CDR2 SVGIG (reference sequence). V was trimmed by 4 bases and J by 6 bases, leaving 11 bases between them. The CDR3 consists of 12 residues. The CDR3 DNA follows: TGTGCCTGGACCTCCGGAGGGGATACGCAGTATTTT. Protein: CAWTSGGDTQYF.

J is TRBJ2-7 and V is TRBV18; 13 nucleotides match TRBD2. With V trimmed by 6 bases and J by 3 bases, 2 bases remained unmatched. This CDR3 region has 14 residues. CDR1 and CDR2 from the germline V gene are KGHSH and LQKENI. CDR3 DNA sequence: TGTGCCAGCTCCGGGACTAGCGGGAACTACGAGCAGTACTTC. Translated, it gives CASSGTSGNYEQYF.

V usage is TRBV28 and J usage is TRBJ2-1; 8 positions match TRBD2. The J segment lost 7 bases and the V segment lost 8 bases, leaving 13 bases of the junction unmatched. CDR1 and CDR2 from the germline V gene are MDHEN and SYDVKM. The CDR3 runs 15 residues. The DNA for the CDR3 is TGTGCCAGCTCCCGCGGGGGGACAAGGGGGAATGAGCAGTTCTTC. Protein sequence: CASSRGGTRGNEQFF. Variable domain in full (rest from reference TRBV28 and TRBJ2-1): DVKVTQSSRYLVKRTGEKVFLECVQDMDHENMFWYRQDPGLGLRLIYFSYDVKMKEKGDIPEGYSVSREKKERFSLILESASTNQTSMYLCASSRGGTRGNEQFFGPGTRLTVL.

This sequence joins TRBV6-5 and TRBJ1-1; a weak D match, TRBD1 (6 bases). The V gene lost 2 bases and the J gene lost 4 bases, with 17 bases spanning the gap. This CDR3 contains 16 residues. CDR1 and CDR2 from the germline V gene are MNHEY and SVGAGI. The CDR3 coding sequence is TGTGCCAGCAGTTACAGGGTGGGGGCCTCGGGCACTGAAGCTTTCTTT. It yields the protein CASSYRVGASGTEAFF.

V is TRBV5-4 and J is TRBJ1-1; tentative D call: TRBD1 (6 bases). CDR1 and CDR2 (germline): SGHNT, YYREEE (reference sequence). V shed 0 bases and J shed 5 bases, with 14 bases lying between them. CDR3 length: 15 amino acids. The CDR3 loop is CASSLGTGGGTEAFF. Written as DNA, the CDR3 is TGTGCCAGCAGCTTGGGTACGGGGGGCGGGACTGAAGCTTTCTTT.